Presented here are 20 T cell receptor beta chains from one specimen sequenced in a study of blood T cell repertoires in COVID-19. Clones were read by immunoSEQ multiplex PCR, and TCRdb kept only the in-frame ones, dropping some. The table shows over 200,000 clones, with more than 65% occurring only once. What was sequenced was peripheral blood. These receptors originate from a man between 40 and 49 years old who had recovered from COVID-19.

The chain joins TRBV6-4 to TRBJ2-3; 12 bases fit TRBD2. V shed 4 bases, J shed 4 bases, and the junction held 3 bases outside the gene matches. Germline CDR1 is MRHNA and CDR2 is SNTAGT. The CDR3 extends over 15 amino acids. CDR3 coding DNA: TGTGCCAGCAGTGCTAGCGGGGGGGAATCAGATACGCAGTATTTT. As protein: CASSASGGESDTQYF.

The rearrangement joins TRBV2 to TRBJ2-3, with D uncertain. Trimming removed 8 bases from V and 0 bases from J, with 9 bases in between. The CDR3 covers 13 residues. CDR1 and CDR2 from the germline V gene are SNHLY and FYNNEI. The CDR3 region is CASAAESTDTQYF. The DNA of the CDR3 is TGTGCCAGCGCGGCGGAAAGCACAGATACGCAGTATTTT. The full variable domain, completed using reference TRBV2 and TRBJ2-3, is EPEVTQTPSHQVTQMGQEVILRCVPISNHLYFYWYRQILGQKVEFLVSFYNNEISEKSEIFDDQFSVERPDGSNFTLKIRSTKLEDSAMYFCASAAESTDTQYFGPGTRLTVL.

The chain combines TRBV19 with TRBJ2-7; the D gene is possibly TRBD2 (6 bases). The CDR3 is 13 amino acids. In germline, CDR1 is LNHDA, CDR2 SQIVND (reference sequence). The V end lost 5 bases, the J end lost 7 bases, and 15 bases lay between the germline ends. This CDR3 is CASSASSSGEQYF. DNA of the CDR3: TGTGCCAGTAGTGCGTCCTCCAGCGGGGAGCAGTACTTC.

The CDR3 DNA follows: TGCGCCAGCAGCCCCCTAACTAGCGGGAGGGCCGATGAGCAGTTCTTC. Amino acids: CASSPLTSGRADEQFF. The chain recombines TRBV4-3 with TRBJ2-1; 13 bases are a match to TRBD2. This CDR3 comprises 16 residues. CDR1 is LGHNA, CDR2 YSLEER, per germline. Trimming at V came to 4 bases and at J to 8 bases, leaving 8 bases not matched to a gene.

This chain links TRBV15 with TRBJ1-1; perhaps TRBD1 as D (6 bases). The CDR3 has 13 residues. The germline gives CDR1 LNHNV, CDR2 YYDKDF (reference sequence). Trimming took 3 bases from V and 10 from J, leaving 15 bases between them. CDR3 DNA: TGTGCCACCAGCAGGGCGGCCGGGGGGCCAGCTTTCTTT. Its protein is CATSRAAGGPAFF.

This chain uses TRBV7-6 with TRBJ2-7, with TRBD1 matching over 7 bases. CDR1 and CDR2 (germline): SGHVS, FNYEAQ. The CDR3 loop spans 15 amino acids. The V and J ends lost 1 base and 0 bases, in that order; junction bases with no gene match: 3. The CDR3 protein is CASSLGTGGSYEQYF. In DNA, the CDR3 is TGTGCCAGCAGCTTAGGGACAGGCGGCTCCTACGAGCAGTACTTC.

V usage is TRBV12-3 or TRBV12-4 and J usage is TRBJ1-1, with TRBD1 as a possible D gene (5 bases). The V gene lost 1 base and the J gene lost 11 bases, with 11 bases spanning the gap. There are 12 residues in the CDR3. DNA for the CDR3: TGTGCCAGCAGTTTAGAGGAGGGGATGGCTTTCTTT. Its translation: CASSLEEGMAFF.

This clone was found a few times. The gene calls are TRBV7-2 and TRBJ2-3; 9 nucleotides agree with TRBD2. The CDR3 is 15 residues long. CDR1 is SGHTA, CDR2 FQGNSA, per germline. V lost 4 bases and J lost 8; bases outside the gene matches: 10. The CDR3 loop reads CASSSRPPGLATQYF. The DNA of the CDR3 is TGTGCCAGCAGCTCGCGCCCCCCGGGACTAGCTACGCAGTATTTT. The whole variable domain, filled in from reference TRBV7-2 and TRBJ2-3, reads GAGVSQSPSNKVTEKGKDVELRCDPISGHTALYWYRQSLGQGLEFLIYFQGNSAPDKSGLPSDRFSAERTGGSVSTLTIQRTQQEDSAVYLCASSSRPPGLATQYFGPGTRLTVL.

The CDR3 region is CASSRGLAGDGQYF. The CDR3 DNA reads as TGCGCCAGCAGCCGCGGACTAGCGGGAGATGGGCAGTACTTC. The rearrangement joins TRBV4-3 to TRBJ2-7; the match to TRBD2 covers 13 bases. The CDR3 consists of 14 residues. The trim removed 4 bases at V and 9 bases at J, leaving 6 bases unmatched. Germline-derived CDR1 and CDR2 are LGHNA and YSLEER.

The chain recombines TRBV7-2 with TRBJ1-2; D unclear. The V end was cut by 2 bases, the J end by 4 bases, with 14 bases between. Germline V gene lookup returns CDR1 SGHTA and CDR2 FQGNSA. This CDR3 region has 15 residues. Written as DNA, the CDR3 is TGTGCCAGCAGCTTACGTTTTTCCTTGAGCTATGGCTACACCTTC. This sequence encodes CASSLRFSLSYGYTF.

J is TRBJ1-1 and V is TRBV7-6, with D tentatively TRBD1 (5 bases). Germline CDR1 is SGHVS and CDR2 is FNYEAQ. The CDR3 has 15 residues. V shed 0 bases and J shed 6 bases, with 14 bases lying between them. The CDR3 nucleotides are TGTGCCAGCAGCTTAGCGGGGCAGGGATTCTCTGAAGCTTTCTTT. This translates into CASSLAGQGFSEAFF.

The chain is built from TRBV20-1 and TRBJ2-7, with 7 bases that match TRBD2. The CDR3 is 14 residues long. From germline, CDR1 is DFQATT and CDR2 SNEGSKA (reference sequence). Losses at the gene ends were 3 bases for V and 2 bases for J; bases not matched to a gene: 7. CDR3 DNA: TGCAGTGCTAGTCTAAGCGGGGCGACCTACGAGCAGTACTTC. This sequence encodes CSASLSGATYEQYF.

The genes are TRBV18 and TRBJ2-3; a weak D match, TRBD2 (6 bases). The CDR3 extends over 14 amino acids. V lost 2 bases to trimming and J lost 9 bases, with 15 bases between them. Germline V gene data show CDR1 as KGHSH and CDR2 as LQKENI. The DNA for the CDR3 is TGTGCCAGCTCACCAGAGGGCTCGGGAGAAACGCAGTATTTT. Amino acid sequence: CASSPEGSGETQYF. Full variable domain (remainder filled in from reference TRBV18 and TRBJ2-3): NAGVMQNPRHLVRRRGQEARLRCSPMKGHSHVYWYRQLPEEGLKFMVYLQKENIIDESGMPKERFSAEFPKEGPSILRIQQVVRGDSAAYFCASSPEGSGETQYFGPGTRLTVL.

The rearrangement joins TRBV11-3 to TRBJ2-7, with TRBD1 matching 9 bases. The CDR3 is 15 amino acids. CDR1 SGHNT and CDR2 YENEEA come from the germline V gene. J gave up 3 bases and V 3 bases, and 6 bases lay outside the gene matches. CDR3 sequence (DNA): TGTGCCAGCAGCTTCCGCTCGGGACAGGGCTACGAGCAGTACTTC. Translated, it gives CASSFRSGQGYEQYF.

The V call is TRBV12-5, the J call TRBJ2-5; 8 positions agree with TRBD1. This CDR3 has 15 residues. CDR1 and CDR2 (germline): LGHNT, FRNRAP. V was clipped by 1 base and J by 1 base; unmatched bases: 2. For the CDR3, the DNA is TGTGCTAGTGGTTTGGGACAGGGGCCCCAAGAGACCCAGTACTTC. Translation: CASGLGQGPQETQYF.

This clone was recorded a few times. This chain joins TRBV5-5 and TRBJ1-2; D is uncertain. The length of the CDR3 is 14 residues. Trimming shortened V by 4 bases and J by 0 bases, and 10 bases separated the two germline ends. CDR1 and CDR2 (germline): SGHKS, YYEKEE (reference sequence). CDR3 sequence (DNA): TGTGCCAGCAGCACTACAACCTCTAACTATGGCTACACCTTC. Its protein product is CASSTTTSNYGYTF.

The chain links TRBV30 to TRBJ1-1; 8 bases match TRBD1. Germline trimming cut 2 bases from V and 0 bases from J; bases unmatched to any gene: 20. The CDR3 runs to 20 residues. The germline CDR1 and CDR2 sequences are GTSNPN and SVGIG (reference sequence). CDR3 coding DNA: TGTGCCTGGAGTATAGACCGGGATAATTGGCAGGGGGCAATGAACACTGAAGCTTTCTTT. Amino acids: CAWSIDRDNWQGAMNTEAFF.

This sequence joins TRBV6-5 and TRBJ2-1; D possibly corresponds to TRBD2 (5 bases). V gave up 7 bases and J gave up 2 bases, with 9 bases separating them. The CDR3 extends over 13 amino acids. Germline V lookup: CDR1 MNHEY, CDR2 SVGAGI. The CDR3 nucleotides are TGTGCCAGCAAGGGAGCTGCCTACAATGAGCAGTTCTTC. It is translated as CASKGAAYNEQFF.

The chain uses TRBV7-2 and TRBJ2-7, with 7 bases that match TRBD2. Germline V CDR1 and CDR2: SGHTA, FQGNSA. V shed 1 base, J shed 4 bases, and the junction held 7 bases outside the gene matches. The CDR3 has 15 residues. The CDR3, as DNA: TGTGCCAGCAGCTTAGTCCTAGCGGTTAGGTACGAGCAGTACTTC. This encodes CASSLVLAVRYEQYF.

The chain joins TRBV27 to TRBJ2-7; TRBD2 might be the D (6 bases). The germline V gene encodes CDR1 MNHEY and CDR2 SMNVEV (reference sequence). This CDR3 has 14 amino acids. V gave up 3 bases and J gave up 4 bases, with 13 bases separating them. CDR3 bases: TGTGCCAGCAGTTTGGGCGGGGTGCGATACGAGCAGTACTTC. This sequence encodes CASSLGGVRYEQYF.